The 13 T cell receptor beta chains given below trace back to one sample, sequenced in a study of cytomegalovirus exposure and HLA in healthy donors. The PCR employed 60 Vbeta primers together with 13 Jbeta primers. The repertoire was sequenced with immunoSEQ multiplex PCR; TCRdb's copy has only in-frame clones and lacks some. The sample shows 55,000 to 70,000 clones, approximately 80% of them seen only once. Sequenced: PBMCs. The receptors shown here come from a male donor in good health and CMV-seronegative.

The V call is TRBV14, the J call TRBJ2-3; no definite D call. CDR3 length equals 13 residues. Per germline, CDR1 SGHDN and CDR2 FVKESK. Trimming removed 4 bases from V and 4 bases from J, with 9 bases in between. The CDR3 sequence: CASSPLNSDTQYF. The CDR3, as DNA: TGTGCCAGCAGCCCCCTCAACTCAGATACGCAGTATTTT.

Only a few counts were recorded for this clone. This rearrangement joins TRBV5-4 to TRBJ2-3; the match to TRBD2 covers 7 bases. The V gene's germline CDR1 is SGHNT and CDR2 YYREEE (reference sequence). Germline trimming cut 4 bases from V and 6 bases from J; bases unmatched to any gene: 14. This CDR3 region has 16 residues. CDR3 protein: CASSLGLAEGFDTQYF. The CDR3 region has the DNA TGTGCCAGCAGCCTCGGGCTAGCGGAGGGGTTCGATACGCAGTATTTT.

The V and J genes are TRBV6-6 and TRBJ2-3; D is undetermined. Germline V gene sequence: CDR1 MNHNY, CDR2 SVGAGI (reference sequence). The V and J ends lost 6 bases and 0 bases respectively, with 4 bases between them. CDR3 length: 12 amino acids. The CDR3 DNA sequence: TGTGCCAGCAGAACTAGCACAGATACGCAGTATTTT. Translating gives CASRTSTDTQYF.

Here the CDR3 reads CAISESQDSSYGYTF. CDR3 in DNA: TGTGCCATCAGTGAGTCCCAGGACAGTTCATATGGCTACACCTTC. The gene calls are TRBV10-3 and TRBJ1-2; D is perhaps TRBD1 (6 bases). The CDR3 loop spans 15 amino acids. Per germline, CDR1 ENHRY and CDR2 SYGVKD. V shed 0 bases and J shed 5 bases, with 13 bases lying between them.

The chain carries TRBV4-1 and TRBJ1-1; 10 bases fit TRBD1. CDR1 is MGHRA and CDR2 is YSYEKL in the germline V gene. The CDR3 runs to 18 residues. V was pared by 0 bases and J by 5 bases, with 12 bases of the junction left unmatched. CDR3 in amino acids: CASSQEGGRGQGYTEAFF. In nucleotides, the CDR3 is TGCGCCAGCAGCCAAGAGGGGGGCCGGGGACAGGGGTATACTGAAGCTTTCTTT.

This sequence joins TRBV10-3 and TRBJ2-7, with 10 bases matching TRBD1. V lost 7 bases, J lost 5 bases, and 8 bases stayed unmatched. Germline CDR1 and CDR2: ENHRY and SYGVKD. The CDR3 contains 14 residues. As DNA, the CDR3 is TGTGCCATCATGATGGGACAGGGGTTCGACGAGCAGTACTTC. It is translated as CAIMMGQGFDEQYF.

The rearrangement uses TRBV7-8 and TRBJ2-4; 12 bases match TRBD2. Looked up from germline, CDR1 is SGHVS and CDR2 is FQNEAQ. This CDR3 has 14 residues. V lost 4 bases, J lost 8 bases, and 3 bases stayed unmatched. CDR3 sequence: CASSSSGGAYIQYF. As DNA, the CDR3 is TGTGCCAGCAGCTCTAGCGGGGGGGCGTACATTCAGTACTTC. The variable domain in full, with the rest retrieved from reference TRBV7-8 and TRBJ2-4, is GAGVSQSPRYKVAKRGQDVALRCDPISGHVSLFWYQQALGQGPEFLTYFQNEAQLDKSGLPSDRFFAERPEGSVSTLKIQRTQQEDSAVYLCASSSSGGAYIQYFGAGTRLSVL.

The CDR3 coding sequence is TGTGCCAGCAGCGACCCCGGGACAGGGCAGTTCTTC. This codes for CASSDPGTGQFF. The chain links TRBV7-9 to TRBJ2-1; 8 positions match TRBD1. The CDR3 has 12 residues. The ends lost 5 bases at V and 12 bases at J; junction bases unmatched: 6. Germline loops: CDR1 SEHNR, CDR2 FQNEAQ (reference sequence). Combining the CDR3 with reference TRBV7-9 and TRBJ2-1 gives the whole variable domain DTGVSQNPRHKITKRGQNVTFRCDPISEHNRLYWYRQTLGQGPEFLTYFQNEAQLEKSRLLSDRFSAERPKGSFSTLEIQRTEQGDSAMYLCASSDPGTGQFFGPGTRLTVL.

The V and J genes are TRBV18 and TRBJ1-2; no clear D. With 2 bases removed from V and 2 bases from J, the gap between germline ends came to 9 bases. CDR3 length: 14 amino acids. Germline CDR1 and CDR2: KGHSH and LQKENI. The CDR3 is CASSPGQENYGYTF. Written as DNA, the CDR3 is TGTGCCAGCTCACCAGGGCAGGAAAACTATGGCTACACCTTC.

Of note for this clone: The same CDR3 also results from other DNA sequences found in this sample. The chain carries TRBV18 and TRBJ1-1; 7 nucleotides line up with TRBD1. The length of the CDR3 is 13 residues. J lost 7 bases, V lost 5 bases, and 7 bases had no gene match. Germline V CDR1 and CDR2: KGHSH, LQKENI. Here the CDR3 reads CASSIRDRDEAFF. The CDR3 DNA reads TGTGCCAGCTCAATCCGGGACAGAGATGAAGCTTTCTTT.

The DNA of the CDR3 is TGTGCCAGCAGCCCCGGACTAGCGGGGGGGCGGTACGAGCAGTACTTC. Its translation: CASSPGLAGGRYEQYF. The chain couples TRBV7-2 to TRBJ2-7, with 15 bases aligning to TRBD2. Germline CDR1 and CDR2: SGHTA and FQGNSA. J was trimmed by 4 bases and V by 5 bases; bases with no gene match: 6. The CDR3 consists of 16 residues.

V usage is TRBV16 and J usage is TRBJ1-2, with 7 nucleotides matching TRBD1. V was clipped by 1 base and J by 4 bases; unmatched bases: 6. There are 15 residues in the CDR3. The germline gives CDR1 KGHSY, CDR2 FQNENV. The CDR3 protein is CASSQLGQTLYGYTF. DNA of the CDR3: TGTGCCAGCAGCCAATTGGGACAGACCCTCTATGGCTACACCTTC.

This clone was detected once. The gene calls are TRBV7-6 and TRBJ2-5; no clear D. Germline loops: CDR1 SGHVS, CDR2 FNYEAQ. There are 13 residues in the CDR3. Trimming removed 5 bases from V and 1 base from J, with 8 bases in between. CDR3: CASSPTIQETQYF. The CDR3 DNA reads as TGTGCCAGCAGCCCAACTATCCAAGAGACCCAGTACTTC.